The 27 T cell receptor beta chains below were found in one sample sequenced in a study of T cell responses to AZD1222 COVID-19 vaccine. Clones were sequenced by immunoSEQ multiplex PCR, and TCRdb holds only the in-frame ones, with some missing. This table has about 130,000 clones, 90% appearing once. The sample here was peripheral blood, taken on day 0 of MenACWY control vaccination. The origin of the receptors is an adult in good health.

The V call is TRBV28, the J call TRBJ2-5, with D uncertain. The CDR3 covers 17 residues. Trimming pared 6 bases from V and 5 bases from J, leaving 25 bases between. Germline V gene data show CDR1 as MDHEN and CDR2 as SYDVKM. CDR3 loop: CASSKGAGRKAQETQYF. DNA of the CDR3: TGTGCCAGCAGCAAAGGCGCAGGACGGAAAGCCCAGGAGACCCAGTACTTC.

Only one count was recorded for this clone. The gene calls are TRBV4-3 and TRBJ2-1, with TRBD2 matching over 10 bases. The germline CDR1 and CDR2 sequences are LGHNA and YSLEER. Trimming removed 1 base from V and 7 bases from J; junction bases left unmatched: 4. The CDR3 has 15 residues. Here the CDR3 reads CASSQGTSGSNEQFF. Here the CDR3 DNA reads TGCGCCAGCAGCCAAGGGACTAGCGGTTCAAATGAGCAGTTCTTC.

V is TRBV5-6 and J is TRBJ2-7, with D perhaps matching TRBD1 or TRBD2 (5 bases each). The CDR3 runs 14 residues. V lost 4 bases and J lost 0, with 11 bases in between. Germline CDR1 SGHDT, CDR2 YYEEEE. This CDR3 reads CASSPLGDSYEQYV. The DNA of the CDR3 is TGTGCCAGCAGCCCCTTGGGGGACTCCTACGAGCAGTACGTC.

The J gene is TRBJ2-3, the V gene TRBV7-6, with 12 bases identical to TRBD2. The V gene's germline CDR1 is SGHVS and CDR2 FNYEAQ. The ends lost 4 bases at V and 3 bases at J; junction bases unmatched: 2. This CDR3 comprises 15 residues. The CDR3 reads CASSSLAGGTDTQYF. For the CDR3, the DNA is TGTGCCAGCAGCTCACTAGCGGGAGGTACAGATACGCAGTATTTT.

This clone was seen once. The rearrangement uses TRBV19 and TRBJ1-4, with 7 bases matching TRBD1. This CDR3 is built from 16 residues. Germline-derived CDR1 and CDR2 are LNHDA and SQIVND (reference sequence). V dropped 4 bases and J dropped 2; count of bases not matched to a gene: 7. CDR3 nucleotides: TGTGCCAGTAGTAAGACAGGGAGGGGGACTAATGAAAAACTGTTTTTT. It encodes CASSKTGRGTNEKLFF.

The gene calls are TRBV5-4 and TRBJ2-1, with D hard to call. The CDR3 has 12 amino acids. V lost 2 bases to trimming and J lost 6 bases, with 6 bases between them. CDR1 SGHNT and CDR2 YYREEE come from the germline V gene (reference sequence). For the CDR3, the DNA is TGTGCCAGCAGCTTTTGGGGCAATGAGCAGTTCTTC. Translated, it gives CASSFWGNEQFF.

The rearrangement uses TRBV28 and TRBJ1-2; D remains unclear. Germline lookup yields CDR1 MDHEN and CDR2 SYDVKM. V was cut by 5 bases and J by 3 bases, with 7 bases left in between. This CDR3 spans 12 amino acids. The DNA of the CDR3 is TGTGCCAGCAGTGTCTATGACTATGGCTACACCTTC. It translates to CASSVYDYGYTF.

The genes are TRBV5-6 and TRBJ2-3; D is uncertain. The V gene's germline CDR1 is SGHDT and CDR2 YYEEEE. V was clipped by 5 bases and J by 3 bases, with 10 bases between them. CDR3 size: 13 residues. The CDR3 spells CASSRTATDTQYF. The DNA of the CDR3 is TGTGCCAGCAGTCGTACAGCAACAGATACGCAGTATTTT.

The chain employs TRBV5-1 and TRBJ2-1, with 11 bases identical to TRBD2. The CDR3 length is 15 residues. Germline V CDR1 and CDR2: SGHRS, YFSETQ. The V and J ends lost 5 bases and 4 bases, in that order; junction bases with no gene match: 5. CDR3 DNA sequence: TGCGCCAGCAGTCCTACTAGCGGGGGTTACAATGAGCAGTTCTTC. Translating gives CASSPTSGGYNEQFF.

The chain employs TRBV5-4 and TRBJ1-4; TRBD1 matches 7 bases. With 7 bases clipped from V and 5 bases from J, the junction kept 14 bases outside the gene matches. The germline V gene encodes CDR1 SGHNT and CDR2 YYREEE (reference sequence). The CDR3 runs 16 residues. CDR3 in amino acids: CASSQKFTGENEKLFF. The DNA for the CDR3 is TGTGCCAGCTCACAGAAATTCACAGGGGAAAATGAAAAACTGTTTTTT.

This clone has just one count. The J gene is TRBJ2-7, the V gene TRBV4-1; TRBD2 agrees at 12 bases. V was clipped by 3 bases and J by 5 bases; unmatched bases: 8. CDR1 MGHRA and CDR2 YSYEKL come from the germline V gene. The CDR3 length is 16 residues. The CDR3 nucleotides are TGCGCCAGCAGCCATCCTTCTAGCGGGAGGGCCGACGAGCAGTACTTC. The encoded protein is CASSHPSSGRADEQYF.

The chain couples TRBV5-6 to TRBJ2-7; 7 bases are shared with TRBD1. The length of the CDR3 is 16 residues. Trimming removed 0 bases from V and 0 bases from J; junction bases left unmatched: 6. Looked up from germline, CDR1 is SGHDT and CDR2 is YYEEEE. CDR3 nucleotide sequence: TGTGCCAGCAGCTTGGGTGGGACAGCGAGCTCCTACGAGCAGTACGTC. It encodes CASSLGGTASSYEQYV.

The chain recombines TRBV3-1 (or the pseudogene TRBV3-2) with TRBJ2-7; no clear D gene. V was trimmed by 0 bases and J by 0 bases, leaving 9 bases between them. The CDR3 is made up of 15 amino acids. Germline-derived CDR1 and CDR2 are LGHDT and YNNKEL (reference sequence). The CDR3 bases are TGTGCCAGCAGCCAAGATGTGACCAGCTCCTACGAGCAGTACGTC. The encoded protein is CASSQDVTSSYEQYV.

V and J are TRBV15 and TRBJ2-1; 9 nucleotides match TRBD1. J lost 0 bases, V lost 5 bases, and 2 bases had no gene match. The CDR3 loop spans 15 amino acids. Germline values: CDR1 LNHNV, CDR2 YYDKDF (reference sequence). The CDR3 DNA reads as TGTGCCACCAGCCCGGGACAGGGCTCCTACAATGAGCAGTTCTTC. Protein sequence: CATSPGQGSYNEQFF.

This clone was observed a few times. The rearrangement joins TRBV28 to TRBJ2-7; 7 bases map to TRBD1. Germline CDR1 reads MDHEN; CDR2 reads SYDVKM. V was pared by 4 bases and J by 3 bases, with 3 bases of the junction left unmatched. This CDR3 region has 13 residues. CDR3 nucleotides: TGTGCCAGCAGTTCCGGGACAGACTACGAGCAGTACGTC. Translating it yields CASSSGTDYEQYV.

The chain has TRBV6-1 and TRBJ1-2; 11 nucleotides align to TRBD1. The CDR3 totals 15 residues. CDR1 and CDR2 (germline): MNHNS, SASEGT. V dropped 2 bases and J dropped 8; count of bases not matched to a gene: 7. For the CDR3, the DNA is TGTGCCAGCAGTGAACTGATCCGGGACAGGGGGGGCTACACCTTC. It encodes CASSELIRDRGGYTF.

The chain has TRBV6-5 and TRBJ2-7; the match to TRBD2 covers 11 bases. J was trimmed by 4 bases and V by 7 bases; bases with no gene match: 9. The germline gives CDR1 MNHEY, CDR2 SVGAGI. The CDR3 extends over 15 amino acids. The CDR3 here is CASMELAGDRYEQYF. In DNA form, the CDR3 reads TGTGCCAGCATGGAACTAGCGGGAGACCGGTACGAGCAGTACTTC.

This sequence joins TRBV2 and TRBJ2-7; tentative D call: TRBD1 (6 bases). Germline values: CDR1 SNHLY, CDR2 FYNNEI. The CDR3 is 14 amino acids. The V end lost 6 bases, the J end lost 2 bases, and 14 bases lay between the germline ends. The CDR3 region is CASRGDNGPYEQYF. The CDR3 DNA is TGTGCCAGCAGGGGGGACAACGGCCCCTACGAGCAGTACTTC.

The chain combines TRBV2 with TRBJ2-1; 10 bases match TRBD1. Germline assignment: CDR1 SNHLY and CDR2 FYNNEI. The length of the CDR3 is 14 residues. Unmatched junction bases numbered 5, after V lost 5 bases and J lost 7 bases. The CDR3 DNA reads as TGTGCCAGCAGTCCCACGGACAGGGGGAATGAGCAGTTCTTC. Translation gives CASSPTDRGNEQFF.

The gene calls are TRBV4-1 and TRBJ1-2; D gene unclear. Germline V gives CDR1 MGHRA, CDR2 YSYEKL. CDR3 length equals 13 residues. Trimming pared 0 bases from V and 7 bases from J, leaving 9 bases between. The CDR3 here is CASSQDLTGGYTF. In DNA form, the CDR3 reads TGCGCCAGCAGCCAAGATTTGACGGGTGGCTACACCTTC.

The chain has TRBV6-1 and TRBJ1-4; possibly TRBD1 for D (5 bases). The CDR3 sequence is 15 residues long. The germline V gene has CDR1 MNHNS and CDR2 SASEGT. V was shortened by 0 bases and J by 6 bases, with 11 bases between the two germline ends. The CDR3 nucleotides are TGTGCCAGCAGTGAAGCGTCGGCGGGGCATGAAAAACTGTTTTTT. The encoded protein is CASSEASAGHEKLFF.

The rearrangement uses TRBV28 and TRBJ1-3; D might be TRBD1 (5 bases). The V end lost 2 bases, the J end lost 4 bases, and 15 bases lay between the germline ends. Germline CDR1 reads MDHEN; CDR2 reads SYDVKM. This CDR3 has 16 residues. This chain's CDR3 is CASSLGGSAAGNTIYF. The CDR3 DNA is TGTGCCAGCAGTTTAGGGGGGTCAGCGGCAGGAAACACCATATATTTT.

This clone occurred once. V and J are TRBV19 and TRBJ2-2, with 8 bases aligning to TRBD2. CDR3 size: 16 residues. Per germline, CDR1 LNHDA and CDR2 SQIVND (reference sequence). V shed 7 bases and J 5 bases; nucleotides not matched to a gene: 12. The DNA of the CDR3 is TGTGCCAGTACTAGTCGAGCGGGAGTAGAAACCGGGGAGCTGTTTTTT. Its translation: CASTSRAGVETGELFF.

The chain joins TRBV18 to TRBJ2-2, with D possibly TRBD1 on 5 matching bases. Between the trimmed V and J ends, which lost 8 bases and 1 base, there was a span of 8 bases. This CDR3 is built from 13 residues. Germline CDR1 is KGHSH and CDR2 is LQKENI. The CDR3 region has the DNA TGTGCCAGCAGGGGATTGAACACCGGGGAGCTGTTTTTT. Amino acid sequence: CASRGLNTGELFF.

This clone has a single count. The chain links TRBV9 to TRBJ1-5; possible D gene TRBD1, 6 bases. The CDR3 extends over 15 amino acids. Germline V CDR1 and CDR2: SGDLS, YYNGEE. Trimming shortened V by 3 bases and J by 0 bases, and 10 bases separated the two germline ends. The CDR3 nucleotides are TGTGCCAGCAGCGACGGGACACATAGCAATCAGCCCCAGCATTTT. It translates to CASSDGTHSNQPQHF.

This chain joins TRBV28 and TRBJ1-1; D is unclear. In germline, CDR1 is MDHEN, CDR2 SYDVKM. The CDR3 runs to 13 residues. V was pared by 8 bases and J by 1 base, with 11 bases between. The CDR3 sequence is CASSEISNTEAFF. The CDR3, as DNA: TGTGCCAGCTCCGAGATCTCGAACACTGAAGCTTTCTTT.

The chain joins TRBV7-9 to TRBJ2-2, with 7 nucleotides matching TRBD1. The CDR3 has 15 residues. CDR1 and CDR2 from the germline V gene are SEHNR and FQNEAQ (reference sequence). V was pared by 5 bases and J by 7 bases, with 10 bases of the junction left unmatched. The CDR3 DNA is TGTGCCAGCAGCCATTACGACAGGGATGGCGGGGAGCTGTTTTTT. Amino acid sequence: CASSHYDRDGGELFF.